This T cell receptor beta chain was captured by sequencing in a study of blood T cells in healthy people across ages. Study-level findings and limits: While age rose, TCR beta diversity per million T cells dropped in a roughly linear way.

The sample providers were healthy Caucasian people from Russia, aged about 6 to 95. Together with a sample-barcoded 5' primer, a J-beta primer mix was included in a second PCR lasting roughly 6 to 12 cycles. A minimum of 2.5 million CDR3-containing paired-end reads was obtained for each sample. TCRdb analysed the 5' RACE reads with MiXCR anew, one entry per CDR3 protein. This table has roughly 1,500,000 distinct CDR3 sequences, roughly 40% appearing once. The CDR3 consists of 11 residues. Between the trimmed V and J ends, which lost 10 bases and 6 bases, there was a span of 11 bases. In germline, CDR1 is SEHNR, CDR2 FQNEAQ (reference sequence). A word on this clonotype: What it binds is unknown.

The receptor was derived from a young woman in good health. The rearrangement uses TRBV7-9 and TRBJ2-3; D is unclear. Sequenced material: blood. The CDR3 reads CANSRVDTQYF. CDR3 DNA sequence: TGTGCCAACTCCCGTGTGGATACGCAGTATTTT.